The 18 T cell receptor beta chains in this list originate from one sample, sequenced in a study of T-cell reconstitution after alpha-beta-depleted transplantation in children. For TCRbeta, the library was prepared with unique molecular identifiers. TCRdb processed the PCR reads anew with MiXCR; each CDR3 protein has one entry. The sample yields about 280,000 distinct CDR3 sequences, around 10% seen once. Sequencing used peripheral blood, obtained 180 days after TCRalphabeta/CD19-depleted stem cell transplant. These receptors came from a male patient aged 2 to 10 who had a stem cell transplant for chronic granulomatous disease, so the T cells may come from the graft donor.

In this sample, this clonotype turned up many times. The chain couples TRBV12-2 to TRBJ2-7; TRBD1 was called by the table and not checked on the DNA. TRBV12-2 has pseudogene status. The CDR3 is made up of 19 amino acids. CDR3 coding DNA: TGTGCAAGTCGCTTAGAGGACAGGGAAGAGGTCAACATGCAATTCGAGCAGTACTTC. It specifies CASRLEDREEVNMQFEQYF.

This clonotype came up many times. The chain carries TRBV12-3 or TRBV12-4 and TRBJ2-3; D call uncertain. The CDR3 runs to 14 residues. Trimming took 0 bases from V and 8 from J, leaving 12 bases between them. The CDR3 protein is CASSLAAPGPTQYF. The CDR3 DNA reads as TGTGCCAGCAGTTTAGCGGCTCCGGGCCCTACGCAGTATTTT.

The chain has TRBV4-2 and TRBJ2-1, with TRBD2 matching over 7 bases. CDR3 size: 16 residues. Germline loops: CDR1 LGHNA, CDR2 YNFKEQ. Losses at the gene ends were 4 bases for V and 3 bases for J; bases not matched to a gene: 9. The CDR3 DNA sequence: TGTGCCAGCAGCCGACGTTGGGAGGGAGACTACAATGAGCAGTTCTTC. Amino acids: CASSRRWEGDYNEQFF.

At least ten counts were recorded for this clonotype. The rearrangement uses TRBV12-3 or TRBV12-4 and TRBJ2-7; the D is unclear. The CDR3 spans 13 residues. The V end lost 9 bases, the J end lost 8 bases, and 20 bases lay between the germline ends. The CDR3 reads CASRRVSPEKQYF. CDR3 bases: TGTGCCAGTCGTAGGGTCTCTCCGGAGAAGCAGTACTTC.

This clonotype was counted many times. The chain carries TRBV5-1 and TRBJ2-3, with 10 bases lining up with TRBD2. The CDR3 has 16 amino acids. CDR1 and CDR2 (germline): SGHRS, YFSETQ. V shed 0 bases and J 5 bases; nucleotides not matched to a gene: 6. CDR3 DNA: TGCGCCAGCAGCTTGGAGCGGGAGGGCCAAAAAGATACGCAGTATTTT. Protein product: CASSLEREGQKDTQYF. The variable domain in full, with the rest retrieved from reference TRBV5-1 and TRBJ2-3, is KAGVTQTPRYLIKTRGQQVTLSCSPISGHRSVSWYQQTPGQGLQFLFEYFSETQRNKGNFPGRFSGRQFSNSRSEMNVSTLELGDSALYLCASSLEREGQKDTQYFGPGTRLTVL.

CDR3 bases: TGTGCCAGCAGCTTCGGGACCGGCCCGTCGGGGGAGCTGTTTTTT. Amino acid sequence: CASSFGTGPSGELFF. V gene TRBV5-4 combines with J gene TRBJ2-2; D tentatively fits TRBD1 or TRBD2 (5 bases each). Trimming stripped 2 bases from V and 8 bases from J, with 16 bases between. The germline CDR1 and CDR2 sequences are SGHNT and YYREEE (reference sequence). The CDR3 sequence is 15 residues long.

This clonotype was counted a few times. This chain joins TRBV18 and TRBJ1-3, with D unresolved. The CDR3 is 13 amino acids. Trimming pared 3 bases from V and 7 bases from J, leaving 10 bases between. Germline CDR1 and CDR2: KGHSH and LQKENI. The CDR3 sequence: CASSPQTTNTIYF. The CDR3 DNA reads as TGTGCCAGCTCACCCCAGACTACCAACACCATATATTTT.

This clonotype was counted many times. The chain employs TRBV29-1 and TRBJ2-1; 11 bases are a match to TRBD2. Germline CDR1 and CDR2: SQVTM and ANQGSEA. The CDR3 contains 14 residues. J was trimmed by 6 bases and V by 2 bases; bases with no gene match: 3. As DNA, the CDR3 is TGCAGCGTTGAAAGGCTAGCGGGAGGCAATGAGCAGTTCTTC. This codes for CSVERLAGGNEQFF.

This clonotype was counted at least ten times. The CDR3 reads CATSREGTGEYEQYF. For the CDR3, the DNA is TGTGCCACCAGCAGAGAAGGGACAGGCGAATACGAGCAGTACTTC. V gene TRBV15 combines with J gene TRBJ2-7; 8 positions agree with TRBD1. Germline V gene sequence: CDR1 LNHNV, CDR2 YYDKDF (reference sequence). The CDR3 runs to 15 residues. The ends lost 0 bases at V and 4 bases at J; junction bases unmatched: 5.

The sample holds many counts of this clonotype. The chain is built from TRBV24-1 and TRBJ2-2; maybe TRBD2 (6 bases). The CDR3 totals 15 residues. The V end was cut by 0 bases, the J end by 5 bases, with 9 bases between. Germline assignment: CDR1 KGHDR and CDR2 SFDVKD. The CDR3 protein is CATSDLFGSTGELFF. CDR3 DNA sequence: TGTGCCACCAGTGATTTGTTCGGGAGTACCGGGGAGCTGTTTTTT.

This clonotype showed up many times. The V call is TRBV6-1, the J call TRBJ2-1, with TRBD2 identical over 13 bases. The germline gives CDR1 MNHNS, CDR2 SASEGT. The length of the CDR3 is 15 residues. Losses at the gene ends were 4 bases for V and 9 bases for J; bases not matched to a gene: 6. The CDR3 region has the DNA TGTGCCAGCAGTGCAGGACTAGCGGGGGTTGTTGAGCAGTTCTTC. Translation: CASSAGLAGVVEQFF.

This clonotype was found many times. The chain is built from TRBV15 and TRBJ2-6; 7 bases align to TRBD1. Looked up from germline, CDR1 is LNHNV and CDR2 is YYDKDF (reference sequence). This CDR3 comprises 17 residues. V dropped 2 bases and J dropped 2; count of bases not matched to a gene: 6. CDR3 sequence (DNA): TGTGCCACCAGCAGAAGGGGGCGAGGAACTGGGGCCAACGTCCTGACTTTC. Protein sequence: CATSRRGRGTGANVLTF.

This clonotype was observed at least ten times. This chain connects TRBV7-8 to TRBJ2-1; 11 positions match TRBD2. The CDR3 runs to 16 residues. The germline V gene has CDR1 SGHVS and CDR2 FQNEAQ. With 6 bases clipped from V and 9 bases from J, the junction kept 13 bases outside the gene matches. CDR3 bases: TGTGCCAGCAGGCCTAGGCTAGCGGGAGGTCGGGGTGAGCAGTTCTTC. Its translation is CASRPRLAGGRGEQFF.

This clonotype showed up many times. This rearrangement joins TRBV12-3 or TRBV12-4 to TRBJ2-1, with D unresolved. Trimming removed 5 bases from V and 9 bases from J, with 11 bases in between. This CDR3 is built from 12 residues. The CDR3 protein is CASSPLFGEQFF. In DNA, the CDR3 is TGTGCCAGCAGTCCCCTATTTGGTGAGCAGTTCTTC.

The rearrangement joins TRBV7-9 to TRBJ2-7, with TRBD1 matching over 8 bases. Germline V gene lookup returns CDR1 SEHNR and CDR2 FQNEAQ (reference sequence). The V gene end was trimmed by 1 base and the J gene end by 4 bases; junction bases not matched to a gene: 3. The CDR3 length is 14 residues. The DNA for the CDR3 is TGTGCCAGCAGCTTAGACGGGACAGGATACGAGCAGTACTTC. It codes for CASSLDGTGYEQYF.

This clonotype was seen many times. This sequence joins TRBV15 and TRBJ2-7; D is perhaps TRBD1 (6 bases). Germline V lookup: CDR1 LNHNV, CDR2 YYDKDF (reference sequence). Trimming took off 0 bases at V and 7 bases at J, with 22 bases between the two ends. CDR3 length equals 17 residues. CDR3 bases: TGTGCCACCAGCAGAGATCCCCCCCTATCCGACGGGACAGAGCAGTACTTC. This codes for CATSRDPPLSDGTEQYF.

This clonotype has a single count. This rearrangement joins TRBV3-1 to TRBJ2-4, with 9 bases that match TRBD2. V was pared by 0 bases and J by 7 bases, with 7 bases of the junction left unmatched. The germline V gene has CDR1 LGHDT and CDR2 YNNKEL (reference sequence). The length of the CDR3 is 16 residues. The CDR3 here is CASSQDLVSGSNIQYF. The DNA for the CDR3 is TGTGCCAGCAGCCAAGATCTTGTTAGCGGGAGCAACATTCAGTACTTC.

The chain recombines TRBV20-1 with TRBJ2-2; 7 bases fit TRBD1. CDR3 length equals 13 residues. After removal of 8 bases from V and 7 bases from J, the junction contained 10 bases not matched to a gene. The germline gives CDR1 DFQATT, CDR2 SNEGSKA (reference sequence). In DNA, the CDR3 is TGCAGTTCTAAATTTCGACAGGGCGGGGAGCTGTTTTTT. Amino acids: CSSKFRQGGELFF.